This T cell receptor (beta chain) was sequenced for a study of CD8+ T cells in alopecia areata. For the study at large: At a dose of 5 to 10 mg twice daily, oral tofacitinib was given to treated patients. The duration of tofacitinib was 6 to 18 months, with 6 months off drug afterward. The investigators scored severity in treated patients by the percentage of affected scalp area.

A few counts support this clone. Sequencing templates came from extracted RNA that was reverse transcribed into cDNA. Assay: immunoSEQ multiplex PCR; the TCRdb copy retains only in-frame clones and omits some. The sample contains 180,000 or so clones, 58% of which appear only once. Germline lookup yields CDR1 DFQATT and CDR2 SNEGSKA (reference sequence). This CDR3 comprises 11 residues. Trimming took off 0 bases at V and 5 bases at J, with 4 bases between the two ends. Treatment here: oral pan-JAK inhibitor, 5-10 mg twice daily. The material was CD4+ T cells sorted from blood, obtained at week 24, from a patient treated with tofacitinib. The sequence came from a human donor with alopecia areata. J is TRBJ2-5 and V is TRBV20-1; D remains ambiguous. CDR3 sequence reads: CSARDGETQYF. The CDR3 DNA reads as TGCAGTGCTAGAGATGGGGAGACCCAGTACTTC.